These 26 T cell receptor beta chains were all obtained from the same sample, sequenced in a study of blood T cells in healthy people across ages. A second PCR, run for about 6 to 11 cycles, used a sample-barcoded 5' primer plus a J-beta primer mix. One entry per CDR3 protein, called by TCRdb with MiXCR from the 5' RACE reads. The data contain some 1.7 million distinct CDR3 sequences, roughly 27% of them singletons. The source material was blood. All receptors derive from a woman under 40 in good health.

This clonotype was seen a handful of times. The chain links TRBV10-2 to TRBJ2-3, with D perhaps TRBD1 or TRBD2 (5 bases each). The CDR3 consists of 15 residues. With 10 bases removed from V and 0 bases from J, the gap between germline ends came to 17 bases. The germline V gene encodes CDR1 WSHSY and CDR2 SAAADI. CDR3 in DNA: TGCGCCATCGCCACGGGACCCATGAGCACAGATACGCAGTATTTT. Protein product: CAIATGPMSTDTQYF.

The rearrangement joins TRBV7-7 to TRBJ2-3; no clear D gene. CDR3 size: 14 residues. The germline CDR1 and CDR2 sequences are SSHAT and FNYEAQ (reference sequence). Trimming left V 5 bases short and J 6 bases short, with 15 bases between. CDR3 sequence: CASSPITSADTQYF. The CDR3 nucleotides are TGTGCCAGCAGCCCCATCACCTCGGCGGATACGCAGTATTTT. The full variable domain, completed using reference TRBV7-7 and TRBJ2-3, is GAGVSQSPRYKVTKRGQDVTLRCDPISSHATLYWYQQALGQGPEFLTYFNYEAQPDKSGLPSDRFSAERPEGSISTLTIQRTEQRDSAMYRCASSPITSADTQYFGPGTRLTVL.

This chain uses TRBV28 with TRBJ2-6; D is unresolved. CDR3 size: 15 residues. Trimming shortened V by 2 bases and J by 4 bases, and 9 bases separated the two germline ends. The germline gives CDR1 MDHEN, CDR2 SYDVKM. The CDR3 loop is CASSLVGMGANVLTF. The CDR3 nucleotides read TGTGCCAGCAGTTTAGTCGGTATGGGGGCCAACGTCCTGACTTTC.

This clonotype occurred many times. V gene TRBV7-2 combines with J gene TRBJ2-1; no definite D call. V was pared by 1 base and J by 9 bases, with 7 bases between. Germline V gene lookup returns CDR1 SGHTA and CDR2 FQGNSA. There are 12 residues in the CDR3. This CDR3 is CASSLVSVEQFF. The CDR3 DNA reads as TGTGCCAGCAGCTTAGTCTCGGTTGAGCAGTTCTTC.

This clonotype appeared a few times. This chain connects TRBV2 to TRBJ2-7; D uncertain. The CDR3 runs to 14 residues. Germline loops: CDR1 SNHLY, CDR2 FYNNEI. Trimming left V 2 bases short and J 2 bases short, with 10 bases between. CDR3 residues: CASSESQVTYEQYF. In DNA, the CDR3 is TGTGCCAGCAGTGAAAGTCAGGTGACCTACGAGCAGTACTTC.

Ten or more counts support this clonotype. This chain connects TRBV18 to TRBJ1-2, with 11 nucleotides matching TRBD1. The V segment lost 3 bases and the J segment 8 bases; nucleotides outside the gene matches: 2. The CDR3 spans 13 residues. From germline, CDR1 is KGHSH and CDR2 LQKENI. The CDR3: CASSPDRGLGYTF. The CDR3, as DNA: TGTGCCAGCTCACCGGACAGGGGGCTCGGCTACACCTTC.

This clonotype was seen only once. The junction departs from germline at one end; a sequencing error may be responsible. CDR3 in DNA: TGTGCCAGCAGTCCTCTTGGGGCCCCCAATGAGCTGTTCTTC. Its protein is CASSPLGAPNELFF. The chain links TRBV27 to TRBJ2-1; D may be TRBD1 (5 bases). The CDR3 has 14 residues. Germline V CDR1 and CDR2: MNHEY, SMNVEV (reference sequence).

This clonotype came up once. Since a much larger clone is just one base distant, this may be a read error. The CDR3 DNA sequence: TGTGCCAGCAGAAAAACCGGGGAGCTGTTTTTT. Translating it yields CASRKTGELFF. This chain links TRBV6-1 with TRBJ2-2, with unresolved D. Germline V CDR1 and CDR2: MNHNS, SASEGT. V dropped 6 bases and J dropped 5 bases, with 4 bases sitting between them. The CDR3 spans 11 residues.

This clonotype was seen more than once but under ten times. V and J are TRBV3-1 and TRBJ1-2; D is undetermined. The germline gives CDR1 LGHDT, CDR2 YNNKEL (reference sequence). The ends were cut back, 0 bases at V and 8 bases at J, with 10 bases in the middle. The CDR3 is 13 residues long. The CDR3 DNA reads TGTGCCAGCAGCCAAGAACCCATATACGGCTACACCTTC. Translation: CASSQEPIYGYTF.

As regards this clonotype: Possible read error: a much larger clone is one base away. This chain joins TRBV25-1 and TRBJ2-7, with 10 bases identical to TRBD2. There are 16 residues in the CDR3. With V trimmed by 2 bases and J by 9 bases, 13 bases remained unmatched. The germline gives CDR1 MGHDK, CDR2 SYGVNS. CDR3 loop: CASSEPGTSVRAGQYF. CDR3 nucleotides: TGTGCCAGCAGTGAACCGGGGACTAGCGTGAGGGCAGGGCAGTACTTC.

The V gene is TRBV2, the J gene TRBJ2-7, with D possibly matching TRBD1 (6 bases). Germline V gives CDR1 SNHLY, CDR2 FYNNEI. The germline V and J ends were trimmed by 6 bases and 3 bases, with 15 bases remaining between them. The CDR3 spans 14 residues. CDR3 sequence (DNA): TGTGCCAGCAGATCCACAGGGATAAGCTACGAGCAGTACTTC. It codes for CASRSTGISYEQYF.

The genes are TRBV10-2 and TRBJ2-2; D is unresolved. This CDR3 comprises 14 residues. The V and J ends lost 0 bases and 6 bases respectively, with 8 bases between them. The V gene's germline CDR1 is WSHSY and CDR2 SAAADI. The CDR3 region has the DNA TGCGCCAGCAGTGAGTCTCGGGTCCCCGGGGAGCTGTTTTTT. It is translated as CASSESRVPGELFF.

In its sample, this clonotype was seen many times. The CDR3 sequence: CASSLRGAVTEAFF. In DNA, the CDR3 is TGTGCCAGCAGTTTGAGAGGGGCAGTGACTGAAGCTTTCTTT. V gene TRBV28 combines with J gene TRBJ1-1; maybe TRBD1 (5 bases). Germline CDR1 and CDR2: MDHEN and SYDVKM. The V end lost 3 bases, the J end lost 5 bases, and 13 bases lay between the germline ends. This CDR3 has 14 amino acids.

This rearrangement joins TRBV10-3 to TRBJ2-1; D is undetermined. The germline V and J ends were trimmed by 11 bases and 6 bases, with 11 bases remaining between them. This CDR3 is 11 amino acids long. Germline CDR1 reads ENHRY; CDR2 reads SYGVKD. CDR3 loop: CALRGGNEQFF. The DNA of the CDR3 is TGTGCCTTAAGAGGTGGCAATGAGCAGTTCTTC.

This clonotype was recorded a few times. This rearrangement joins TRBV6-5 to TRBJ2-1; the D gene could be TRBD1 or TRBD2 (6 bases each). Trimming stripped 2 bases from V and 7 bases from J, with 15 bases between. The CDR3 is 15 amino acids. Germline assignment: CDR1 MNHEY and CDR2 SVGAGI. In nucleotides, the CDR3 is TGTGCCAGCAGTTACCCGGGGGCTGGGTCGAATGAGCAGTTCTTC. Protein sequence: CASSYPGAGSNEQFF.

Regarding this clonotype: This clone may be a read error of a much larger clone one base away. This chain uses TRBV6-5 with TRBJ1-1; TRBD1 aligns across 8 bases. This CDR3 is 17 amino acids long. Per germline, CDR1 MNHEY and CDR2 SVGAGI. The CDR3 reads CASSYSAGGFMNIEAFF. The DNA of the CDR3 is TGTGCCAGCAGTTACTCGGCAGGGGGCTTCATGAACATTGAAGCTTTCTTT.

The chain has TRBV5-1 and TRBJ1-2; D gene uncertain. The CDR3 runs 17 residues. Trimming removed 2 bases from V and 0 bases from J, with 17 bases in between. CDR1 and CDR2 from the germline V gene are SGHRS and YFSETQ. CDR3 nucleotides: TGCGCCAGCAGCTTCCGGCAGGCGACCCTGGCTAACTATGGCTACACCTTC. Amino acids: CASSFRQATLANYGYTF.

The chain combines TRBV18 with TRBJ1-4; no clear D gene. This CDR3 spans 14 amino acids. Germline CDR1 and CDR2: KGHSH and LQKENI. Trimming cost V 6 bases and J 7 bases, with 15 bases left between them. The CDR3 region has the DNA TGTGCCAGCTCCCAGGACTTCGATGCTGAAAAACTGTTTTTT. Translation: CASSQDFDAEKLFF.

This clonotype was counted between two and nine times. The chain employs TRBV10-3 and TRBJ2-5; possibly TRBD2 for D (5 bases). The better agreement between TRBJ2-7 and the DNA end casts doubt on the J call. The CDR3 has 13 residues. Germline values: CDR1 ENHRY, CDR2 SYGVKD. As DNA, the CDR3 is TGTGCCATCAGCAACGGGATTTCCCACGAGCAGTACTTC. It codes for CAISNGISHEQYF.

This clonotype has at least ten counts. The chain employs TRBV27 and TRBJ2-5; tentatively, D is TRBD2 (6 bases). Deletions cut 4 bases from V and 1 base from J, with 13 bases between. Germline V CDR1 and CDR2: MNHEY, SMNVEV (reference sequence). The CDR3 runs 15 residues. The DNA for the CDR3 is TGTGCCAGCAGTTACCTAGGAGGGACCCAAGAGACCCAGTACTTC. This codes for CASSYLGGTQETQYF.

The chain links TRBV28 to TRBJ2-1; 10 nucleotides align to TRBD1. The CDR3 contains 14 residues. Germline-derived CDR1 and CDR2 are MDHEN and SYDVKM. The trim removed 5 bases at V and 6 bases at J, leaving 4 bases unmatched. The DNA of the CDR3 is TGTGCCAGCAGTGTAGGGACAGGGGCCAATGAGCAGTTCTTC. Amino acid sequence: CASSVGTGANEQFF.

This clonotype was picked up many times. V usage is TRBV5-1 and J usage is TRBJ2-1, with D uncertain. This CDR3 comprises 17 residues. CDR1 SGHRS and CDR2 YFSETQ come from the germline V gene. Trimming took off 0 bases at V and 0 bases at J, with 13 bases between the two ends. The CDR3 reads CASSLDPRTGSYNEQFF. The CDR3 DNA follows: TGCGCCAGCAGCTTGGACCCCCGGACGGGCTCCTACAATGAGCAGTTCTTC.

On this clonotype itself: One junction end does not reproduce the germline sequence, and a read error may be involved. The CDR3 coding sequence is TGTGCCGGCAGGCAACTGGACTCAGATAGCACAGATACGCAGTATTTT. This encodes CAGRQLDSDSTDTQYF. This chain connects TRBV2 to TRBJ2-3, with D perhaps matching TRBD2 (5 bases). Looked up from germline, CDR1 is SNHLY and CDR2 is FYNNEI. There are 16 residues in the CDR3.

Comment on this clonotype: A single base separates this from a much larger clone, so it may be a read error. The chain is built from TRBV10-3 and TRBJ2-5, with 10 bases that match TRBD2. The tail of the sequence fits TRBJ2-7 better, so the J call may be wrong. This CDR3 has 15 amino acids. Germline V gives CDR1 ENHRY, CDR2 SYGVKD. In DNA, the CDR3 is TGTGCCATCCGTGTTGGGCTAGCGGGAGACAGCGAGCAGTACTTC. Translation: CAIRVGLAGDSEQYF.

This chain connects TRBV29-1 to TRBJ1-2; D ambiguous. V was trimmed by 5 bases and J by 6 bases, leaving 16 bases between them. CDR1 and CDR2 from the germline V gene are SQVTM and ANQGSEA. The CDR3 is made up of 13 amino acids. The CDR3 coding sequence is TGCAGCGTTCGGCGAGGGAAGGGAGATGGCTACACCTTC. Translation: CSVRRGKGDGYTF.

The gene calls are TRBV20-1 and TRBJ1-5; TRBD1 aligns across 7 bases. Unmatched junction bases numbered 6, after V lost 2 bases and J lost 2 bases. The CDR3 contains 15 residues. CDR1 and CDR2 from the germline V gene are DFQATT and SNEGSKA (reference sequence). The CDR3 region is CSARKKGAGNQPQHF. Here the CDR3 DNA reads TGCAGTGCTAGAAAAAAGGGGGCAGGCAATCAGCCCCAGCATTTT.